The 10 T cell receptor beta chains given below trace back to one sample, sequenced in a study of regulatory T cells in long-lasting Graves disease. With iRepertoire HTBI primers and Arm-PCR of CDR3 regions, TCR beta libraries were built. TCRdb reprocessed the multiplex PCR reads via MiXCR and lists one record per CDR3 protein. The table shows a few hundred thousand distinct CDR3 sequences, with about 20% occurring only once. As for time point: newly diagnosed GD, antithyroid drugs for less than 3 months. Extracted PBMC RNA gave rise to the TCR library. The same data also contributed to another study, on T cells in Graves' hyperthyroidism and ophthalmopathy.

Sequences were derived from peripheral blood mononuclear cells (PBMCs), sampled at new diagnosis, from a patient treated with antithyroid drugs. These receptors were collected from a woman aged 30 to 39 with Graves disease.

This clonotype was found many times. The chain recombines TRBV11-3 with TRBJ2-3; D unclear. The CDR3 totals 12 residues. Deletions cut 5 bases from V and 3 bases from J, with 6 bases between. CDR1 is SGHNT and CDR2 is YENEEA in the germline V gene. As DNA, the CDR3 is TGTGCCAGCAGCGGTTTAACAGATACGCAGTATTTT. Its translation: CASSGLTDTQYF.

This clonotype has ten or more counts. CDR3: CASSRDRGAFF. The CDR3 DNA is TGTGCCAGCAGCAGGGACAGGGGAGCTTTCTTT. The chain links TRBV13 to TRBJ1-1, with 10 bases fitting TRBD1. The CDR3 spans 11 residues. Trimming cost V 5 bases and J 10 bases; bases outside gene matches: 1. Germline-derived CDR1 and CDR2 are PRHDT and FYEKMQ (reference sequence).

The gene calls are TRBV5-6 and TRBJ2-7; D is ambiguous. The CDR3 loop spans 12 amino acids. Germline-derived CDR1 and CDR2 are SGHDT and YYEEEE. Trimming removed 6 bases at V and 2 bases at J, with 9 bases between. In DNA, the CDR3 is TGTGCCAGCACCGGCAGCACCTACGAGCAGTACTTC. The encoded protein is CASTGSTYEQYF.

The table lists this clonotype with a few counts. This CDR3 reads CASSYTVTGELFF. CDR3 in DNA: TGTGCCAGCAGTTATACAGTAACCGGGGAGCTGTTTTTT. This chain joins TRBV6-5 and TRBJ2-2; D not resolved. V lost 3 bases, J lost 5 bases, and 7 bases lay in between. The CDR3 has 13 amino acids. Germline V gene lookup returns CDR1 MNHEY and CDR2 SVGAGI.

This clonotype was seen many times. The V call is TRBV2, the J call TRBJ2-2; D remains ambiguous. The CDR3 is made up of 15 amino acids. V lost 0 bases and J lost 4, with 9 bases in between. Germline values: CDR1 SNHLY, CDR2 FYNNEI. The CDR3, as DNA: TGTGCCAGCAGTGAAGCGGGCAGCTTCACCGGGGAGCTGTTTTTT. Translated, it gives CASSEAGSFTGELFF.

At least ten counts were recorded for this clonotype. This sequence joins TRBV20-1 and TRBJ2-1; TRBD2 matches 8 bases. Germline values: CDR1 DFQATT, CDR2 SNEGSKA (reference sequence). The CDR3 is 13 residues long. Trimming took 3 bases from V and 10 from J; bases not matched to a gene: 8. CDR3 coding DNA: TGCAGTGCTAGCCGGGGGGGGACCTGGGAGCAGTTCTTC. Translating gives CSASRGGTWEQFF.

The chain recombines TRBV6-2 or TRBV6-3 with TRBJ1-2, with D uncertain. Germline values: CDR1 MNHEY, CDR2 SVGEGT. This CDR3 has 15 amino acids. V was shortened by 5 bases and J by 0 bases, with 13 bases between the two germline ends. The CDR3 DNA follows: TGTGCCAGCAGTGATGCGAGTTCCCCTAACTATGGCTACACCTTC. Amino acid sequence: CASSDASSPNYGYTF.

This clonotype was detected ten times or more. The rearrangement links TRBV7-9 to TRBJ2-4; maybe TRBD1 (5 bases). Germline CDR1 reads SEHNR; CDR2 reads FQNEAQ (reference sequence). The CDR3 has 15 amino acids. V was clipped by 4 bases and J by 3 bases, with 13 bases between them. CDR3 in amino acids: CASSSGFLGKNIQYF. DNA for the CDR3: TGTGCCAGCAGCTCAGGGTTTTTGGGCAAAAACATTCAGTACTTC.

This clonotype was seen many times. The genes are TRBV20-1 and TRBJ2-7; 7 bases agree with TRBD1. The ends lost 5 bases at V and 6 bases at J; junction bases unmatched: 10. In germline, CDR1 is DFQATT, CDR2 SNEGSKA (reference sequence). The CDR3 covers 13 residues. CDR3 region: CSARHTGVGEQYF. CDR3 nucleotide sequence: TGCAGTGCTCGACACACAGGGGTGGGCGAGCAGTACTTC.

This clonotype was seen ten or more times. Germline and junction disagree at one end, which may indicate a read error. V and J are TRBV18 and TRBJ2-5, with TRBD1 identical over 7 bases. The CDR3 runs 14 residues. Germline loops: CDR1 KGHSH, CDR2 LQKENI. Here the CDR3 DNA reads TGTGTCAGCTCACGAGGGACAGACCAAGAGACCCAGTACTTC. This codes for CVSSRGTDQETQYF.